This T cell receptor (beta chain) originates from a study of persistence of HIV-infected CD4 T cells. The libraries were made with immunoSEQ version 4 in survey mode. Clones were sequenced by immunoSEQ multiplex PCR, and TCRdb holds only the in-frame ones, with some missing. The sample lists around 20,000 clones; around 78% were seen once. Stimulation used 10 ug/mL lysate from CMV-infected fibroblasts. Responding CD4+ T cells were sorted by upregulation of both CD40 ligand and CD69. Donors were HIV-1-infected adults who began suppressive ART during chronic infection. An approximately 17-hour stimulation of CD8-depleted PBMCs used anti-CD28/CD49d costimulation, CD40-blocking antibody and enfuvirtide. A few counts support this clone. Its matching antigen is unknown. CDR3 length equals 13 residues. The germline CDR1 and CDR2 sequences are SQVTM and ANQGSEA. Between the trimmed V and J ends, which lost 7 bases and 0 bases, there was a span of 10 bases.

V gene TRBV29-1 combines with J gene TRBJ1-5; D is unresolved. Sample: CD4+ T cells sorted from PBMCs after approximately 19-hour stimulation, taken from a patient who received antiretroviral therapy. This receptor was identified in an adult man with HIV who was CMV-seropositive. The CDR3, as DNA: TGCAGCGCCGCCGGGAATAGCAATCAGCCCCAGCATTTT. Translation: CSAAGNSNQPQHF.